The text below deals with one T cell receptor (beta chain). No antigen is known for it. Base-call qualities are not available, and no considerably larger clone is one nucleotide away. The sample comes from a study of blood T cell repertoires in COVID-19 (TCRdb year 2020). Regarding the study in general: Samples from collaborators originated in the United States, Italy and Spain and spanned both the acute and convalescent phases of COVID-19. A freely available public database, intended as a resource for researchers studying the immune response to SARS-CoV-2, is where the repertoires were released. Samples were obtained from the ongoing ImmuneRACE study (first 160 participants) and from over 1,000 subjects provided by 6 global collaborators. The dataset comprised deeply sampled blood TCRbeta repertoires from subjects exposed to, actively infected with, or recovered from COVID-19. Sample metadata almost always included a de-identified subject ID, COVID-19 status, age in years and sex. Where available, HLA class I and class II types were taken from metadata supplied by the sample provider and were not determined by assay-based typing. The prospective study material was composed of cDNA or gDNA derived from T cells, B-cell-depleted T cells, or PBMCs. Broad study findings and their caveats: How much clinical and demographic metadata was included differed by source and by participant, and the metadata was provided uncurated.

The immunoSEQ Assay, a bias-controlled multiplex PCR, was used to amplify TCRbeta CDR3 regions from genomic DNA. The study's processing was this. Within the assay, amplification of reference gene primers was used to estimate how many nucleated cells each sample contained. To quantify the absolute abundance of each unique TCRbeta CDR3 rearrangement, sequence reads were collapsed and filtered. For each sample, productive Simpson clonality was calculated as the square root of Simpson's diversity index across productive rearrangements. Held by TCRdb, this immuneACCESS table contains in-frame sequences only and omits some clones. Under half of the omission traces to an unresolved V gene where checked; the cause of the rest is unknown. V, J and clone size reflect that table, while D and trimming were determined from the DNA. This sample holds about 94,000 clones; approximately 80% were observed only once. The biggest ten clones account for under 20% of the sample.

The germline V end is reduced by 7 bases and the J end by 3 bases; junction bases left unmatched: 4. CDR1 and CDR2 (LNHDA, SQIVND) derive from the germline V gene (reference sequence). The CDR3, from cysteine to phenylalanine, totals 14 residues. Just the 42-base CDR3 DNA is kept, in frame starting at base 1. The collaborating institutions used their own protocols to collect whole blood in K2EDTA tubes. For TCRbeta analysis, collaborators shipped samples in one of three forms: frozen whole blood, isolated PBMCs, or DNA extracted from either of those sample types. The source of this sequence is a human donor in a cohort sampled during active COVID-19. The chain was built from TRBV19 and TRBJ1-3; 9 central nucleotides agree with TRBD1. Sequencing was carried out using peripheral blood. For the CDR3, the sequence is CASTSDRGGNTIYF. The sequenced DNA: TGTGCCAGTACCTCGGACAGGGGTGGAAACACCATATATTTT.